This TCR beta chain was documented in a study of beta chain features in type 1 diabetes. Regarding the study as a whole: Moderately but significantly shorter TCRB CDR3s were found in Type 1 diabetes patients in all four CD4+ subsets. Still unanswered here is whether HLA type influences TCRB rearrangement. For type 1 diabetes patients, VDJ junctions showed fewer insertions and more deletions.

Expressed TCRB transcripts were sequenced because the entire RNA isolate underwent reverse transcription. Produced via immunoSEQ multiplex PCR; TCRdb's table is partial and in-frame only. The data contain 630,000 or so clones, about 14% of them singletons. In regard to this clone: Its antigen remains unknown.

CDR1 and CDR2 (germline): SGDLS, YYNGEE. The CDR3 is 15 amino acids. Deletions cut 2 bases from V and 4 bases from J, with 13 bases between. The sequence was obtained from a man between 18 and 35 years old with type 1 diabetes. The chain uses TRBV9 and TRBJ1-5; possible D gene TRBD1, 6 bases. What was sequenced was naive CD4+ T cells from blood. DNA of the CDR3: TGTGCCAGCAGCGTCTTGGACAGCCCAAATCAGCCCCAGCATTTT. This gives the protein CASSVLDSPNQPQHF.